This entry lists 24 T cell receptor beta chains sequenced from one sample in a study of T cell repertoires in cytomegalovirus infection. TCRdb itself ran the reads through MiXCR, one entry per CDR3 protein. The sample includes some 400,000 distinct CDR3 sequences, 30% to 40% of them seen just once. Sequenced material: PBMCs. Receptors were obtained from a human donor in good health (CMV status not recorded). Some clones in this sample may be carry-over from other donors' samples.

V usage is TRBV20-1 and J usage is TRBJ2-7; 9 bases map to TRBD1. Germline V gene sequence: CDR1 DFQATT, CDR2 SNEGSKA (reference sequence). The length of the CDR3 is 14 residues. V gave up 4 bases and J gave up 3 bases; unmatched junction bases: 7. CDR3 sequence reads: CSATPGQGYYEQYF. The CDR3 DNA reads as TGCAGTGCTACTCCGGGACAGGGATACTACGAGCAGTACTTC.

The J gene is TRBJ1-4, the V gene TRBV7-2; D possibly corresponds to TRBD1 (5 bases). Germline CDR1 is SGHTA and CDR2 is FQGNSA. This CDR3 is 14 amino acids long. Deletions cut 5 bases from V and 8 bases from J, with 15 bases between. The CDR3 nucleotides read TGTGCCAGCAGCCCGGGGCGGGGGGGAGAAAAACTGTTTTTT. Protein sequence: CASSPGRGGEKLFF.

Worth noting for this clonotype: Mismatch with germline at one junction end may stem from a read error. The rearrangement joins TRBV2 to TRBJ2-3, with a tentative D call TRBD2 (6 bases). This CDR3 is built from 18 residues. CDR1 is SNHLY, CDR2 FYNNEI, per germline. The CDR3 loop reads CARSEGTRQSTSTDTQYF. The CDR3 nucleotides read TGTGCCCGCAGTGAAGGGACTCGACAATCTACTAGCACAGATACGCAGTATTTT.

CDR3 DNA: TGTGCCAGCAGCTTAGATTCGCGACTAGCGGGGGGACCATCTGGGGCCAACGTCCTGACTTTC. This encodes CASSLDSRLAGGPSGANVLTF. The chain joins TRBV11-2 to TRBJ2-6, with TRBD2 matching 13 bases. J was trimmed by 1 base and V by 0 bases; bases with no gene match: 9. Looked up from germline, CDR1 is SGHAT and CDR2 is FQNNGV. This CDR3 spans 21 amino acids.

The rearrangement joins TRBV7-2 to TRBJ1-1, with TRBD1 as a possible D gene (5 bases). Germline CDR1 is SGHTA and CDR2 is FQGNSA. The V and J ends lost 4 bases and 3 bases respectively, with 18 bases between them. This CDR3 has 16 amino acids. CDR3 loop: CASSSQVQGRDTEAFF. CDR3 bases: TGTGCCAGCAGCTCCCAAGTCCAGGGTAGGGACACTGAAGCTTTCTTT.

The gene calls are TRBV29-1 and TRBJ1-5; a possible D gene is TRBD1 (5 bases). Germline CDR1 SQVTM, CDR2 ANQGSEA. There are 14 residues in the CDR3. V gave up 4 bases and J gave up 5 bases, with 15 bases separating them. The CDR3 here is CSVALGSGYQPQHF. CDR3 nucleotides: TGCAGCGTTGCCCTAGGGTCAGGGTATCAGCCCCAGCATTTT.

This clonotype was seen many times. The J gene is TRBJ2-3, the V gene TRBV7-8; 9 bases line up with TRBD2. The V and J ends lost 5 bases and 6 bases, in that order; junction bases with no gene match: 12. The CDR3 extends over 16 amino acids. The germline gives CDR1 SGHVS, CDR2 FQNEAQ. As DNA, the CDR3 is TGTGCCAGCAGCCCTCCTGATGCGGGGGGGTCTGATACGCAGTATTTT. Its protein product is CASSPPDAGGSDTQYF. The full variable domain, its missing parts supplied by reference TRBV7-8 and TRBJ2-3, is GAGVSQSPRYKVAKRGQDVALRCDPISGHVSLFWYQQALGQGPEFLTYFQNEAQLDKSGLPSDRFFAERPEGSVSTLKIQRTQQEDSAVYLCASSPPDAGGSDTQYFGPGTRLTVL.

This clonotype came up a few times. V is TRBV6-1 and J is TRBJ2-7; D may be TRBD1 or TRBD2 (6 bases each). The germline gives CDR1 MNHNS, CDR2 SASEGT. V was shortened by 7 bases and J by 0 bases, with 16 bases between the two germline ends. The CDR3 consists of 15 residues. The CDR3 nucleotides are TGTGCCAGCATCCTAAACCGGGGGCCCTCCTACGAGCAGTACTTC. Its protein product is CASILNRGPSYEQYF.

This clonotype was detected many times. The rearrangement links TRBV7-8 to TRBJ1-6, with D perhaps matching TRBD1 (6 bases). Germline V gene data show CDR1 as SGHVS and CDR2 as FQNEAQ. CDR3 length: 13 residues. V was shortened by 1 base and J by 13 bases, with 11 bases between the two germline ends. CDR3 residues: CASSLGDIGPLHF. For the CDR3, the DNA is TGTGCCAGCAGCTTAGGGGACATCGGGCCCCTCCACTTT.

The V call is TRBV4-1, the J call TRBJ2-1; 7 positions match TRBD2. V was clipped by 0 bases and J by 0 bases; unmatched bases: 5. CDR1 and CDR2 from the germline V gene are MGHRA and YSYEKL. CDR3 length equals 17 residues. The CDR3 bases are TGCGCCAGCAGCCAAGACCAGCGGGGCCACTCCTACAATGAGCAGTTCTTC. Translation gives CASSQDQRGHSYNEQFF.

This clonotype was seen a handful of times. The chain couples TRBV28 to TRBJ2-6; TRBD1 matches 7 bases. Trimming removed 5 bases from V and 2 bases from J; junction bases left unmatched: 0. Germline V gives CDR1 MDHEN, CDR2 SYDVKM. This CDR3 region has 14 residues. The CDR3 coding sequence is TGTGCCAGCAGTACAGGGGCTGGGGCCAACGTCCTGACTTTC. Protein sequence: CASSTGAGANVLTF.

Details on this clonotype: Since a much larger clone is just one base distant, this may be a read error. CDR3 in amino acids: CASSRTGLAGTRTDTKYF. CDR3 bases: TGTGCCAGCAGCCGAACTGGACTAGCGGGGACCCGCACAGATACGAAGTATTTT. V is TRBV7-2 and J is TRBJ2-3; 12 nucleotides align to TRBD2. The germline V gene has CDR1 SGHTA and CDR2 FQGNSA. The CDR3 length is 18 residues.

The V gene is TRBV20-1, the J gene TRBJ1-1; the D is unclear. V gave up 1 base and J gave up 1 base, with 10 bases separating them. Germline CDR1 reads DFQATT; CDR2 reads SNEGSKA (reference sequence). This CDR3 contains 14 residues. The CDR3 region is CSARAERGNTEAFF. The CDR3, as DNA: TGCAGTGCTAGAGCTGAACGGGGGAACACTGAAGCTTTCTTT.

In this sample, this clonotype turned up once. Just one base apart from a much larger clone, this may be a read error. The CDR3 does not close with the conserved phenylalanine or tryptophan, likely indicating a read error. V usage is TRBV12-5 and J usage is TRBJ2-7; 9 bases are shared with TRBD1. The ends lost 5 bases at V and 2 bases at J; junction bases unmatched: 16. Per germline, CDR1 LGHNT and CDR2 FRNRAP. This CDR3 has 18 amino acids. The CDR3 DNA sequence: TGTGCTAGTGGTCTACAACCAACCGGGACAGGGTATCCCTACGAGCAGTACCTC. This codes for CASGLQPTGTGYPYEQYL.

The genes are TRBV29-1 and TRBJ1-2; TRBD1 is a possible D gene (6 bases). The CDR3 runs 13 residues. V lost 0 bases to trimming and J lost 7 bases, with 12 bases between them. Germline V gives CDR1 SQVTM, CDR2 ANQGSEA. CDR3 in amino acids: CSVEEQGVSGYTF. CDR3 sequence (DNA): TGCAGCGTTGAAGAACAGGGCGTCAGTGGCTACACCTTC.

This chain connects TRBV12-3 or TRBV12-4 to TRBJ1-2; D is unresolved. Trimming shortened V by 3 bases and J by 7 bases, and 6 bases separated the two germline ends. The CDR3 is made up of 11 amino acids. The CDR3 coding sequence is TGTGCCAGCAGTTTTGGGTTTGGCTACACCTTC. Translated: CASSFGFGYTF.

This clonotype has a handful of counts. The rearrangement uses TRBV12-3 or TRBV12-4 and TRBJ1-5; D might be TRBD1 (5 bases). V dropped 6 bases and J dropped 8 bases, with 14 bases sitting between them. There are 13 residues in the CDR3. The CDR3 loop is CASRGPRGEPQHF. DNA for the CDR3: TGTGCCAGCAGGGGACCACGGGGAGAGCCCCAGCATTTT.

The chain recombines TRBV5-6 with TRBJ2-5; TRBD1 aligns across 7 bases. The CDR3 extends over 15 amino acids. Germline V lookup: CDR1 SGHDT, CDR2 YYEEEE. V shed 4 bases and J 5 bases; nucleotides not matched to a gene: 11. The CDR3 bases are TGTGCCAGCAGCCAATACAGGGGCGGCGGGGAGACCCAGTACTTC. Amino acids: CASSQYRGGGETQYF.

In its sample, this clonotype was seen a few times. V gene TRBV28 combines with J gene TRBJ1-3; 9 bases match TRBD1. CDR3 size: 17 residues. With V trimmed by 5 bases and J by 4 bases, 12 bases remained unmatched. The V gene's germline CDR1 is MDHEN and CDR2 SYDVKM. The CDR3 loop is CASSPLSGTGNGNTIYF. The CDR3 bases are TGTGCCAGCAGTCCACTCTCGGGGACAGGGAACGGAAACACCATATATTTT.

A note on this clonotype: This is likely a read error, given that the CDR3 carries no conserved phenylalanine or tryptophan at its end. Because the CDR3's place on the DNA is in doubt, the DNA is left out and the CDR3 is given as listed by TCRdb. The chain has TRBV7-2 and TRBJ1-6; the DNA was not compared with TRBD1, the D call given in the table. Inclusive of both ends, the CDR3 amounts to 18 amino acids. Germline assignment: CDR1 SGHTA and CDR2 FQGNSA. This CDR3 is CASSSPPPTGVLSSPIHL.

The V and J genes are TRBV5-6 and TRBJ1-5; 7 positions match TRBD1. The CDR3 has 14 residues. The germline gives CDR1 SGHDT, CDR2 YYEEEE. The J segment lost 3 bases and the V segment lost 4 bases, leaving 4 bases of the junction unmatched. The CDR3 here is CASSLTGDNQPQHF. DNA of the CDR3: TGTGCCAGCAGCCTTACAGGGGACAATCAGCCCCAGCATTTT.

Ten or more counts support this clonotype. This chain links TRBV7-9 with TRBJ2-7; no firm D call. Germline values: CDR1 SEHNR, CDR2 FQNEAQ (reference sequence). The length of the CDR3 is 11 residues. Between the trimmed V and J ends, which lost 4 bases and 3 bases, there was a span of 4 bases. The CDR3 region is CASSSDYEQYF. CDR3 DNA sequence: TGTGCCAGCAGCTCTGACTACGAGCAGTACTTC.

Many counts were recorded for this clonotype. The chain joins TRBV4-1 to TRBJ1-1, with 9 bases fitting TRBD1. The CDR3 spans 15 residues. Germline CDR1 and CDR2: MGHRA and YSYEKL. Trimming took 4 bases from V and 1 from J; bases not matched to a gene: 4. CDR3 DNA: TGCGCCAGCAGCCCGGGACAGGGTTGGAACACTGAAGCTTTCTTT. Its protein is CASSPGQGWNTEAFF.

Many counts were recorded for this clonotype. The chain combines TRBV25-1 with TRBJ1-2, with 10 bases aligning to TRBD1. Trimming removed 8 bases from V and 2 bases from J; junction bases left unmatched: 11. Germline CDR1 is MGHDK and CDR2 is SYGVNS. The CDR3 extends over 16 amino acids. CDR3 in DNA: TGTGCCAGCGAGGGGGACAGGGGCTCCCGAAACTATGGCTACACCTTC. This translates into CASEGDRGSRNYGYTF.